Here is one T cell receptor beta chain with its context. What it recognizes is unknown. Both 60 Vbeta primers and 13 Jbeta primers went into the PCR. Sequencing was performed with immunoSEQ multiplex PCR; in TCRdb, only in-frame clones are kept and a portion is missing. In the table there are about 120,000 clones, roughly 69% of which are singletons. The sample belongs to a study of cytomegalovirus exposure and HLA in healthy donors. Overall study results and limits: Sequencing likely generated an artifact that appeared as a cluster of highly shared sequence variants. As immune exposure information, only CMV serostatus was available.

The source is a woman aged 40-49 years in good health and CMV-seropositive. Sequencing used PBMCs.

CDR3 nucleotide sequence: TGTGCCAGCAGTTCCGGGGGGGGGCGCGGCGAGCAGTACTTC. Protein product: CASSSGGGRGEQYF. V and J are TRBV28 and TRBJ2-7, with TRBD2 matching over 8 bases. The CDR3 runs 14 residues. The germline CDR1 and CDR2 sequences are MDHEN and SYDVKM. V lost 4 bases to trimming and J lost 6 bases; unmatched junction nucleotides: 8.